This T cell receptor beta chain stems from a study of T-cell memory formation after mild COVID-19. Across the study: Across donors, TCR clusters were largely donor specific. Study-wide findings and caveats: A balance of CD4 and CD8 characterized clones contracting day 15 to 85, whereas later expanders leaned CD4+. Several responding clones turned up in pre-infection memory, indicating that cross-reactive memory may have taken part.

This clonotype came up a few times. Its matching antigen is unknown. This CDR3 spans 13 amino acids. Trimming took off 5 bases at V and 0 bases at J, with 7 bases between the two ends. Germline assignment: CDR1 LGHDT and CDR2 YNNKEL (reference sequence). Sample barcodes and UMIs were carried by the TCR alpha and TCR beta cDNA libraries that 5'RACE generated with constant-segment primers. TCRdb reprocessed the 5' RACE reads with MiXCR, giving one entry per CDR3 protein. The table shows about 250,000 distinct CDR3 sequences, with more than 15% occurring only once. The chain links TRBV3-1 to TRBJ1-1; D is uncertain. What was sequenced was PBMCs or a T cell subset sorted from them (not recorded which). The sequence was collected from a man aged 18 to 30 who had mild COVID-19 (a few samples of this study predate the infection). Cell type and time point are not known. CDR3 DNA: TGTGCCAGCAGCGTCCATATGAACACTGAAGCTTTCTTT. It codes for CASSVHMNTEAFF.